This TCR beta chain was identified in a study of blood T cell repertoires in COVID-19. As for the study in general: From the United States, Italy and Spain came samples of acute and convalescent COVID-19. PBMCs, B-cell-depleted T cells, or T cells provided the cDNA or gDNA that made up the material.

Some clones are missing from TCRdb's copy, which holds only in-frame ones; the method was immunoSEQ multiplex PCR. The top ten clones hold roughly 5% of a sample with 150,000 to 200,000 clones, 92% of them seen once. While infection was still active, Seattle patients were enrolled and then followed longitudinally. The CDR3 consists of 14 residues. V lost 0 bases, J lost 6 bases, and 11 bases lay in between. Germline CDR1 and CDR2: MNHEY and SVGAGI. The sequence was collected from a man aged 30 to 45 with COVID-19, enrolled during active disease. The sample comprised peripheral blood. This chain uses TRBV6-5 with TRBJ1-1; no clear D gene. CDR3 protein: CASSYSIQRAEAFF. The CDR3 DNA reads as TGTGCCAGCAGTTACTCGATACAGAGGGCTGAAGCTTTCTTT.